A single sample is the source of the 20 T cell receptor beta chains below, sequenced in a study of T cell responses to AZD1222 COVID-19 vaccine. Here immunoSEQ multiplex PCR was the method, and the copy in TCRdb shows in-frame clones only, minus some. The table shows about 150,000 clones, with 90% occurring only once. The sequencing used peripheral blood, collected on day 0 of AZD1222 vaccination. The receptor set was obtained from an adult in good health.

The chain links TRBV28 to TRBJ1-2; 10 positions agree with TRBD1. CDR3 size: 17 residues. The ends lost 5 bases at V and 8 bases at J; junction bases unmatched: 17. Per the germline V gene, CDR1 is MDHEN and CDR2 is SYDVKM. CDR3 protein: CASSPPYSGTGEDGYTF. The CDR3 coding sequence is TGTGCCAGCAGTCCCCCCTACTCCGGGACAGGGGAGGACGGCTACACCTTC.

J is TRBJ2-7 and V is TRBV28, with D unresolved. The germline V gene encodes CDR1 MDHEN and CDR2 SYDVKM. The CDR3 contains 13 residues. V shed 3 bases and J shed 2 bases, with 8 bases lying between them. CDR3 DNA sequence: TGTGCCAGCAGTTTGTCACTAACCTACGAGCAGTACTTC. Translation gives CASSLSLTYEQYF.

CDR3 loop: CASSLALVNTGELFF. DNA for the CDR3: TGTGCCAGCAGCTTAGCGCTAGTTAACACCGGGGAGCTGTTTTTT. This rearrangement joins TRBV7-2 to TRBJ2-2, with no clear D. Germline V gene lookup returns CDR1 SGHTA and CDR2 FQGNSA. Trimming stripped 0 bases from V and 2 bases from J, with 7 bases between. There are 15 residues in the CDR3.

The chain recombines TRBV11-1 with TRBJ2-3, with D unclear. V lost 5 bases, J lost 0 bases, and 12 bases lay in between. CDR1 and CDR2 (germline): SGHAT, FQDESV (reference sequence). This CDR3 contains 15 residues. The CDR3 is CASSPILGSTDTQYF. CDR3 DNA: TGTGCCAGCAGCCCAATTTTGGGAAGCACAGATACGCAGTATTTT.

This clone appeared many times. This rearrangement joins TRBV18 to TRBJ2-1, with D tentatively TRBD2 (5 bases). CDR1 and CDR2 from the germline V gene are KGHSH and LQKENI. V dropped 6 bases and J dropped 6 bases, with 12 bases sitting between them. This CDR3 is built from 13 residues. The CDR3 reads CASSADYVNEQFF. In DNA form, the CDR3 reads TGTGCCAGCTCGGCCGACTATGTCAATGAGCAGTTCTTC.

V gene TRBV28 combines with J gene TRBJ1-2, with 11 nucleotides matching TRBD1. Germline values: CDR1 MDHEN, CDR2 SYDVKM. V trimming: 2 bases; J trimming: 2 bases; junction bases outside the gene matches: 7. This CDR3 is built from 17 residues. CDR3 coding DNA: TGTGCCAGCAGTTTAGGGGACAGGGGGAAGATAAACTATGGCTACACCTTC. It yields the protein CASSLGDRGKINYGYTF.

The genes are TRBV21-1 and TRBJ1-2; TRBD1 is taken as the D call from the table, unchecked against the DNA. TRBV21-1 is noted as a pseudogene. This CDR3 contains 14 residues. The chain's CDR3 is CASSKRQGEHGYTF. The CDR3 nucleotides read TGTGCCAGCAGCAAACGACAGGGCGAGCATGGCTACACCTTC.

The chain carries TRBV5-4 and TRBJ1-2; no definite D call. The V end lost 3 bases, the J end lost 4 bases, and 16 bases lay between the germline ends. The V gene's germline CDR1 is SGHNT and CDR2 YYREEE (reference sequence). The CDR3 contains 15 residues. The CDR3 bases are TGTGCCAGCAGCTCCTCCTGGCAGGCTCCCTATGGCTACACCTTC. Its translation: CASSSSWQAPYGYTF.

The chain's CDR3 is CSASPLAGGPEQFF. CDR3 nucleotides: TGCAGTGCTAGTCCCCTAGCGGGAGGGCCAGAGCAGTTCTTC. The rearrangement joins TRBV20-1 to TRBJ2-1; 12 positions match TRBD2. CDR1 DFQATT and CDR2 SNEGSKA come from the germline V gene (reference sequence). The junction had 7 bases not matched to a gene; V was cut back by 3 bases and J by 10 bases. The CDR3 sequence is 14 residues long.

The CDR3 sequence: CASSLVGGSPLHF. CDR3 DNA: TGTGCCAGCAGCTTAGTTGGGGGCTCACCCCTCCACTTT. The chain uses TRBV11-2 and TRBJ1-6; weak D call: TRBD1 (6 bases). The CDR3 has 13 residues. Germline values: CDR1 SGHAT, CDR2 FQNNGV. The V and J ends lost 1 base and 10 bases respectively, with 8 bases between them.

The chain links TRBV20-1 to TRBJ2-1, with TRBD2 matching over 8 bases. In germline, CDR1 is DFQATT, CDR2 SNEGSKA (reference sequence). Germline trimming cut 3 bases from V and 14 bases from J; bases unmatched to any gene: 12. CDR3 size: 13 residues. CDR3 amino acids: CSASIGLAGIKFF. CDR3 DNA sequence: TGCAGTGCTAGTATTGGCCTAGCGGGTATAAAGTTCTTC.

V is TRBV6-2 or TRBV6-3 and J is TRBJ1-6; 7 bases line up with TRBD1. With V trimmed by 4 bases and J by 9 bases, 6 bases remained unmatched. The CDR3 is made up of 14 amino acids. Germline V gene lookup returns CDR1 MNHEY and CDR2 SVGEGT. The DNA of the CDR3 is TGTGCCAGCAGTTCGGGACAGTTCCCTTCACCCCTCCACTTT. Amino acids: CASSSGQFPSPLHF.

The chain joins TRBV4-3 to TRBJ1-2; 9 nucleotides align to TRBD1. The CDR3 length is 15 residues. Germline-derived CDR1 and CDR2 are LGHNA and YSLEER. The junction had 9 bases not matched to a gene; V was cut back by 4 bases and J by 6 bases. The CDR3 DNA reads TGCGCCAGCAGCCCAGGACAGGGGACGTTCGATGGCTACACCTTC. Translating gives CASSPGQGTFDGYTF.

Concerning this clone: One junction end does not reproduce the germline sequence, and a read error may be involved. V and J are TRBV7-7 and TRBJ2-1; the D gene is possibly TRBD1 (6 bases). The CDR3 covers 15 residues. The germline gives CDR1 SSHAT, CDR2 FNYEAQ (reference sequence). As DNA, the CDR3 is TGTGCTAGCAGCTTAAGGACAGCTTCCTACAATGAGCAGTTCTTC. It codes for CASSLRTASYNEQFF.

V and J are TRBV5-1 and TRBJ2-7; 10 positions match TRBD2. This CDR3 contains 15 residues. Germline V gene data show CDR1 as SGHRS and CDR2 as YFSETQ. Losses at the gene ends were 4 bases for V and 1 base for J; bases not matched to a gene: 5. DNA of the CDR3: TGCGCCAGCAGCCCGTTAGCGGGAGGTTCCTACGAGCAGTACTTC. It is translated as CASSPLAGGSYEQYF.

The chain combines TRBV5-1 with TRBJ1-1, with 8 bases matching TRBD1. Unmatched junction bases numbered 12, after V lost 3 bases and J lost 2 bases. CDR1 SGHRS and CDR2 YFSETQ come from the germline V gene. The CDR3 has 17 residues. CDR3: CASSWKGQGVANTEAFF. In nucleotides, the CDR3 is TGCGCCAGCAGCTGGAAAGGACAGGGCGTTGCAAACACTGAAGCTTTCTTT.

J is TRBJ2-5 and V is TRBV5-1, with no clear D. Trimming left V 0 bases short and J 5 bases short, with 17 bases between. Germline-derived CDR1 and CDR2 are SGHRS and YFSETQ. The CDR3 extends over 16 amino acids. The CDR3 loop reads CASSLDILTLPETQYF. CDR3 coding DNA: TGCGCCAGCAGCTTGGATATCCTAACCCTGCCGGAGACCCAGTACTTC.

The chain carries TRBV27 and TRBJ1-4, with D tentatively TRBD1 (5 bases). CDR1 and CDR2 (germline): MNHEY, SMNVEV (reference sequence). The length of the CDR3 is 14 residues. V was shortened by 2 bases and J by 7 bases, with 11 bases between the two germline ends. CDR3 residues: CASSLRGWGEKLFF. CDR3 DNA: TGTGCCAGCAGTTTAAGGGGCTGGGGTGAAAAACTGTTTTTT.

This chain joins TRBV4-1 and TRBJ2-3; 13 bases fit TRBD2. V shed 2 bases and J 2 bases; nucleotides not matched to a gene: 4. The CDR3 runs to 17 residues. CDR1 MGHRA and CDR2 YSYEKL come from the germline V gene. In nucleotides, the CDR3 is TGCGCCAGCAGCCAAAGTGGGACTAGCGGGATCACAGATACGCAGTATTTT. Its translation: CASSQSGTSGITDTQYF.

J is TRBJ2-3 and V is TRBV4-2; perhaps TRBD2 as D (6 bases). This CDR3 comprises 16 residues. Trimming pared 0 bases from V and 1 base from J, leaving 11 bases between. Per germline, CDR1 LGHNA and CDR2 YNFKEQ. The CDR3 sequence: CASSQDRASGTDTQYF. The CDR3 nucleotides read TGTGCCAGCAGCCAAGATCGGGCTAGCGGCACAGATACGCAGTATTTT.